A selection of T cell receptor beta chains follows, all from one sample in a study of T cell repertoires in cytomegalovirus infection. One entry per CDR3 protein results from TCRdb running MiXCR on the reads. This table has 250,000 to 300,000 distinct CDR3 sequences, roughly an eighth appearing once. Sequences were obtained from PBMCs. The origin of the receptors is a human donor in good health (CMV status not recorded). Some clones in this sample may be carry-over from other donors' samples. Each CDR3 is given with its conserved first and last residue. D genes are given only for firm matches. Some rows have no size entry. The others give once, few or many, or a class for an expanded clone.

>TRBJ2-7|.|TRBV27|.
CASSFSGSYEQYF
TGTGCCAGCAGTTTCTCAGGGTCCTACGAGCAGTACTTC
>TRBJ2-1|TRBD2|TRBV7-2|many
CASSPRTSGTPNEQFF
TGTGCCAGCAGCCCTAGGACTAGCGGGACCCCCAATGAGCAGTTCTTC
>TRBJ2-1|TRBD2|TRBV7-2|many
CASSTVRGAISNEQFF
TGTGCCAGCAGCACCGTGCGGGGGGCTATAAGTAATGAGCAGTTCTTC
>TRBJ2-7|.|TRBV27|many
CASSSAQTRNEQYF
TGTGCCAGCAGTTCCGCCCAAACTAGAAACGAGCAGTACTTC
>TRBJ2-3|.|TRBV12-5|few
CASGQGQVSTDTQYF
TGTGCTAGTGGTCAGGGACAAGTTAGCACAGATACGCAGTATTTT
>TRBJ2-3|.|TRBV6-8|few
CASGGTDTQYF
TGTGCCAGCGGAGGCACAGATACGCAGTATTTT
>TRBJ2-2|.|TRBV7-6|many
CASSLVTVGELFF
TGTGCCAGCAGCTTAGTTACCGTCGGGGAGCTGTTTTTT
>TRBJ1-3|TRBD1|TRBV10-3|many
CAIGQGGNSGNTIYF
TGTGCCATCGGACAGGGGGGAAACTCTGGAAACACCATATATTTT
>TRBJ2-1|.|TRBV2|.
CASSEALGYNEQFF
TGTGCCAGCAGTGAAGCGCTGGGCTACAATGAGCAGTTCTTC
>TRBJ2-7|.|TRBV12-3/TRBV12-4|many
CASSLALEEQYF
TGTGCCAGCAGTTTAGCGCTTGAGGAGCAGTACTTC
>TRBJ2-2|TRBD1|TRBV15|.
CATSRGGTGNTGELFF
TGTGCCACCAGCAGAGGCGGGACAGGGAACACCGGGGAGCTGTTTTTT
>TRBJ2-1|TRBD2|TRBV29-1|.
CSVKSGGGSYNEQFF
TGCAGCGTTAAATCTGGCGGGGGCTCCTACAATGAGCAGTTCTTC
>TRBJ2-1|.|TRBV5-1|many
CASSLGATSYNEQFF
TGCGCCAGCAGCTTGGGGGCTACCTCCTACAATGAGCAGTTCTTC
>TRBJ2-1|.|TRBV12-3/TRBV12-4|few
CASSFRRGGEQFF
TGTGCCAGCAGTTTCAGAAGGGGGGGTGAGCAGTTCTTC
>TRBJ1-1|.|TRBV7-2|many
CASSQGRGSTEAFF
TGTGCCAGCAGTCAGGGGAGAGGGAGCACTGAAGCTTTCTTT
>TRBJ2-3|TRBD1|TRBV7-3|.
CASSLTVGTGTDTQYF
TGTGCCAGCAGCTTAACTGTTGGGACAGGCACAGATACGCAGTATTTT
>TRBJ1-2|TRBD1|TRBV7-2|many
CASSLTGSGYGYTF
TGTGCCAGCAGCTTGACAGGGTCGGGCTATGGCTACACCTTC
>TRBJ2-5|.|TRBV6-1|many
CASTASLQETQYF
TGTGCCAGCACGGCCAGCCTCCAAGAGACCCAGTACTTC
>TRBJ2-7|.|TRBV25-1|few
CASSEWGGGQQYF
TGTGCCAGCAGTGAATGGGGAGGGGGACAGCAGTACTTC
>TRBJ1-1|.|TRBV7-6|many
CASSPPVAGAFF
TGTGCCAGCAGCCCCCCTGTGGCTGGGGCTTTCTTT
>TRBJ1-5|.|TRBV20-1|.
CSGTDGNSNQPQHF
TGCAGTGGTACGGACGGGAACAGCAATCAGCCCCAGCATTTT
>TRBJ1-1|TRBD1|TRBV27|few
CASSSTGVEAFF
TGTGCCAGCAGTTCTACAGGGGTTGAAGCTTTCTTT
>TRBJ1-4|.|TRBV28|few
CASSLEQYGEKLFF
TGTGCCAGCAGTTTAGAACAGTACGGAGAAAAACTGTTTTTT
>TRBJ1-6|.|TRBV7-8|many
CASSLGAGLSSPLHF
TGTGCCAGCAGCTTAGGGGCAGGGCTTTCTTCACCCCTCCACTTT
>TRBJ1-6|TRBD1|TRBV7-2|few
CVSLDRGGPNSPLHF
TGTGTCAGCTTGGACAGGGGAGGGCCTAATTCACCCCTCCACTTT
>TRBJ1-1|.|TRBV7-2|many
CASHDWTARNTEAFF
TGTGCCAGCCACGACTGGACAGCCCGGAACACTGAAGCTTTCTTT
>TRBJ1-1|.|TRBV18|.
CASSPQTGATEAFF
TGTGCCAGCTCTCCCCAAACGGGCGCGACTGAAGCTTTCTTT
>TRBJ2-3|TRBD2|TRBV7-6|many
CASSLGAGGQTDTQYF
TGTGCCAGCAGCTTAGGTGCGGGGGGCCAAACAGATACGCAGTATTTT
>TRBJ1-1|.|TRBV5-4|many
CASSWGPRNTEAFF
TGTGCCAGCAGCTGGGGACCTCGGAACACTGAAGCTTTCTTT
>TRBJ1-4|.|TRBV12-3/TRBV12-4|.
CASSPSIRNEKLFF
TGTGCCAGCAGTCCAAGTATAAGAAATGAAAAACTGTTTTTT
>TRBJ2-1|TRBD2|TRBV7-9|many
CASSFPPRLAGSYNEQFF
TGTGCCAGCAGCTTTCCACCGAGACTAGCGGGATCCTACAATGAGCAGTTCTTC
>TRBJ2-1|TRBD2|TRBV7-6|many
CASSSEAGGTYNEQFF
TGTGCCAGCAGCTCAGAAGCGGGGGGGACCTACAATGAGCAGTTCTTC
>TRBJ1-1|.|TRBV28|many
CASMLLISRNTEAFF
TGTGCCAGCATGCTTTTGATTTCCCGGAACACTGAAGCTTTCTTT
>TRBJ1-2|TRBD1|TRBV7-9|few
CASSTGTGGVYGYTF
TGTGCCAGCAGCACCGGGACAGGGGGCGTCTATGGCTACACCTTC
>TRBJ2-1|.|TRBV24-1|.
CATSDPSMNEQFF
TGTGCCACCAGTGATCCCTCGATGAATGAGCAGTTCTTC
>TRBJ2-5|.|TRBV7-9|many
CASSWAGQRETQYF
TGTGCCAGCAGCTGGGCCGGACAGAGAGAGACCCAGTACTTC
>TRBJ2-7|.|TRBV20-1|few
CSARSSRTLTYEQYF
TGCAGTGCTAGATCTAGCAGAACCTTGACCTACGAGCAGTACTTC
>TRBJ2-7|.|TRBV7-2|many
CASSLEVLIYEQYF
TGTGCCAGCAGCTTAGAAGTTCTGATCTACGAGCAGTACTTC
>TRBJ2-3|TRBD1|TRBV25-1|few
CASSEPRQGSDTQYF
TGTGCCAGCAGTGAACCAAGACAGGGGTCAGATACGCAGTATTTT
>TRBJ1-4|.|TRBV25-1|.
CASRGGINEKLFF
TGTGCCAGCAGAGGGGGGATTAATGAAAAACTGTTTTTT
>TRBJ1-2|.|TRBV7-2|many
CASSPGTFYGYTF
TGTGCCAGCAGCCCCGGGACATTCTATGGCTACACCTTC
>TRBJ2-7|.|TRBV10-3|.
CAISGDFSYEQYF
TGTGCCATCAGTGGGGACTTCTCCTACGAGCAGTACTTC
>TRBJ1-4|.|TRBV6-2/TRBV6-3|.
CASSPRGREKLFF
TGTGCCAGCAGCCCCCGTGGGCGAGAAAAACTGTTTTTT
>TRBJ1-2|.|TRBV2|.
CASRLGDGYTF
TGTGCCAGCAGGCTCGGAGATGGCTACACCTTC
>TRBJ2-1|TRBD1|TRBV7-6|many
CASSSRGRDRNNEQFF
TGTGCCAGCAGCTCCCGCGGCCGGGACAGAAACAATGAGCAGTTCTTC
>TRBJ2-3|.|TRBV20-1|.
CSARRLQGTDTQYF
TGCAGTGCTAGACGGCTACAGGGCACAGATACGCAGTATTTT
>TRBJ2-1|.|TRBV11-2|many
CASKLGGQNNEQFF
TGTGCCAGCAAGCTGGGGGGACAAAACAATGAGCAGTTCTTC
>TRBJ1-1|.|TRBV18|many
CASSPGTENTEAFF
TGTGCCAGCTCACCCGGGACGGAAAACACTGAAGCTTTCTTT
>TRBJ2-5|.|TRBV11-2|few
CASSLPDYLETQYF
TGTGCCAGCAGCTTACCGGACTACTTAGAGACCCAGTACTTC
>TRBJ2-7|.|TRBV6-6|many
CASSLETGREQYF
TGTGCCAGCAGTTTGGAAACAGGGCGCGAGCAGTACTTC
>TRBJ2-3|TRBD2|TRBV7-2|many
CASSLALSGRAADTQYF
TGTGCCAGCAGCTTAGCGCTGAGCGGGAGGGCCGCAGATACGCAGTATTTT
>TRBJ1-1|.|TRBV29-1|few
CSVDSQGGTEAFF
TGCAGCGTTGACTCTCAGGGCGGCACTGAAGCTTTCTTT
>TRBJ2-7|TRBD2|TRBV7-2|many
CASSLGGAGGYEQYF
TGTGCCAGCAGCTTAGGGGGAGCGGGGGGATACGAGCAGTACTTC
>TRBJ2-7|.|TRBV27|many
CASSYLRTGDEQYF
TGTGCCAGCAGTTACTTAAGGACGGGGGACGAGCAGTACTTC
>TRBJ1-6|.|TRBV7-9|.
CASSSGEFYNSPLHF
TGTGCCAGCAGTTCAGGAGAGTTTTATAATTCACCCCTCCACTTT
>TRBJ2-7|TRBD1|TRBV19|few
CASSTLRDRFYEQYF
TGTGCCAGTAGTACCCTCCGGGACAGGTTCTACGAGCAGTACTTC
>TRBJ2-6|.|TRBV5-1|.
CASSLGQISGANVLTF
TGCGCCAGCAGCTTAGGACAGATCTCTGGGGCCAACGTCCTGACTTTC
>TRBJ1-4|.|TRBV4-1|.
CASSHYSKLFF
TGCGCCAGCAGCCATTACAGCAAACTGTTTTTT
>TRBJ1-5|TRBD1|TRBV29-1|few
CSVVLAGTGNQPQHF
TGCAGCGTAGTGCTCGCCGGGACAGGGAATCAGCCCCAGCATTTT